These 20 T cell receptor beta chains were all obtained from the same sample, sequenced in a study of vaccination and CD4 T cells after COVID-19 (dated by TCRdb to 2022 to 2024). The treatment or condition label corresponds to: approximately 9-day PBMC culture with coronavirus spike peptide pools or control peptides (ViraFEST assay). CD4+ T cells from unexposed donors were collected before the COVID-19 pandemic (2011-2018). The library came from PCR. The sequencer listed for this sample is Illumina iSeq 100. DNA from cultured CD4+ T cells underwent TCR sequencing with the Oncomine TCR Beta short-read assay at the Johns Hopkins FTIC core. The QIAamp micro DNA kit was used to extract genomic DNA from the cultured CD4+ T cells. TCRdb reprocessing: public reads trimmed at Q25 with fastp, clones called with MiXCR, in-frame beta chains kept. Rows are unified per CDR3 protein, each entry keeping the most common DNA and genes. This sample holds about 9,700 distinct CDR3 sequences; 35% to 45% were observed only once. The leading ten clones occupy over 10% of the sample.

Their specific antigens are unknown. The specimen sequenced was CD4+ T cells from blood, cultured in vitro. These receptors were taken from a human donor in good health.

This clonotype was recorded a few times. The chain uses TRBV27 and TRBJ2-7; 7 bases are a match to TRBD2. V lost 6 bases to trimming and J lost 2 bases; unmatched junction nucleotides: 4. This CDR3 region has 13 residues. The germline CDR1 and CDR2 sequences are MNHEY and SMNVEV (reference sequence). CDR3: CASRRGTTYEQYF. CDR3 DNA sequence: TGTGCCAGCAGGCGAGGGACTACCTACGAGCAGTACTTC.

The chain uses TRBV29-1 and TRBJ2-2; 8 bases are shared with TRBD1. CDR1 and CDR2 (germline): SQVTM, ANQGSEA. Trimming took 6 bases from V and 7 from J; bases not matched to a gene: 10. This CDR3 contains 14 residues. The CDR3 here is CSVRGTGFLGELFF. In nucleotides, the CDR3 is TGCAGCGTGAGAGGGACAGGTTTTCTCGGGGAGCTGTTTTTT.

There are a few counts of this clonotype. The chain combines TRBV20-1 with TRBJ2-7; 9 bases are shared with TRBD1. Per the germline V gene, CDR1 is DFQATT and CDR2 is SNEGSKA (reference sequence). V lost 2 bases, J lost 3 bases, and 5 bases stayed unmatched. This CDR3 is built from 14 residues. DNA for the CDR3: TGCAGTGCTAGAAATGGGGACAGGGTCTACGAGCAGTACTTC. It yields the protein CSARNGDRVYEQYF.

The chain is built from TRBV11-2 and TRBJ2-7, with TRBD2 as a possible D gene (6 bases). Between the trimmed V and J ends, which lost 1 base and 4 bases, there was a span of 14 bases. This CDR3 is 15 amino acids long. Germline values: CDR1 SGHAT, CDR2 FQNNGV. CDR3 sequence (DNA): TGTGCCAGCAGCTTAGTCGGGGGAAGGTCTTACGAGCAGTACTTC. Encoded protein: CASSLVGGRSYEQYF. The variable domain in full, completed from reference TRBV11-2 and TRBJ2-7, reads EAGVAQSPRYKIIEKRQSVAFWCNPISGHATLYWYQQILGQGPKLLIQFQNNGVVDDSQLPKDRFSAERLKGVDSTLKIQPAKLEDSAVYLCASSLVGGRSYEQYFGPGTRLTVT.

This chain connects TRBV7-3 to TRBJ1-1, with unresolved D. V lost 4 bases, J lost 2 bases, and 5 bases lay in between. The CDR3 length is 12 residues. Germline assignment: CDR1 SGHTA and CDR2 FQGTGA. CDR3 DNA sequence: TGTGCCAGCAGCTCGAGAAACACTGAAGCTTTCTTT. It translates to CASSSRNTEAFF.

In its sample, this clonotype ranks as large. V gene TRBV6-5 combines with J gene TRBJ1-5; 9 bases line up with TRBD1. This CDR3 has 15 residues. Germline loops: CDR1 MNHEY, CDR2 SVGAGI. Losses at the gene ends were 6 bases for V and 4 bases for J; bases not matched to a gene: 7. The CDR3 loop reads CASRYTGGFNQPQHF. The CDR3 bases are TGTGCCAGCAGATACACAGGGGGCTTTAATCAGCCCCAGCATTTT.

The V gene is TRBV20-1, the J gene TRBJ2-5; no firm D call. The CDR3 extends over 12 amino acids. The V end lost 3 bases, the J end lost 2 bases, and 7 bases lay between the germline ends. CDR1 is DFQATT, CDR2 SNEGSKA, per germline (reference sequence). The CDR3 bases are TGCAGTGCTAGCGGGCTACAAGAGACCCAGTACTTC. Translated: CSASGLQETQYF.

This sequence joins TRBV19 and TRBJ1-1; TRBD1 agrees at 7 bases. Germline V lookup: CDR1 LNHDA, CDR2 SQIVND (reference sequence). Trimming took 4 bases from V and 4 from J; bases not matched to a gene: 6. This CDR3 spans 14 amino acids. The CDR3 nucleotides read TGTGCCAGTAGTAGAGGACAGGTGGGCACTGAAGCTTTCTTT. This sequence encodes CASSRGQVGTEAFF.

The chain joins TRBV15 to TRBJ1-5; 8 bases are a match to TRBD1. Germline assignment: CDR1 LNHNV and CDR2 YYDKDF (reference sequence). CDR3 length: 17 amino acids. V trimming: 5 bases; J trimming: 2 bases; junction bases outside the gene matches: 11. The CDR3 sequence: CATSPGQGTGGNQPQHF. The DNA of the CDR3 is TGTGCCACCAGCCCCGGACAGGGAACAGGAGGCAATCAGCCCCAGCATTTT. Full variable domain (remainder filled in from reference TRBV15 and TRBJ1-5): DAMVIQNPRYQVTQFGKPVTLSCSQTLNHNVMYWYQQKSSQAPKLLFHYYDKDFNNEADTPDNFQSRRPNTSFCFLDIRSPGLGDTAMYLCATSPGQGTGGNQPQHFGDGTRLSIL.

The chain combines TRBV4-1 with TRBJ1-1; D may be TRBD1 (5 bases). CDR3 size: 13 residues. With 4 bases removed from V and 7 bases from J, the gap between germline ends came to 13 bases. CDR1 is MGHRA and CDR2 is YSYEKL in the germline V gene. CDR3 in amino acids: CASSRGGVLEAFF. The CDR3 bases are TGCGCCAGCAGCCGGGGGGGGGTCCTTGAAGCTTTCTTT.

This clonotype was seen more than once but under ten times. The rearrangement joins TRBV19 to TRBJ2-1, with 7 bases lining up with TRBD1. In germline, CDR1 is LNHDA, CDR2 SQIVND (reference sequence). The CDR3 has 16 residues. V dropped 5 bases and J dropped 13; count of bases not matched to a gene: 20. The CDR3: CASSSLLGTAQSTQFF. CDR3 bases: TGTGCCAGTAGTTCGCTCCTGGGGACAGCCCAATCTACACAGTTCTTC.

The chain is built from TRBV7-2 and TRBJ1-1; D perhaps matches TRBD1 (5 bases). This CDR3 contains 14 residues. Trimming removed 2 bases from V and 5 bases from J, with 12 bases in between. Germline V CDR1 and CDR2: SGHTA, FQGNSA. CDR3 residues: CASSLRQGGTEAFF. The CDR3 region has the DNA TGTGCCAGCAGCTTACGGCAGGGTGGGACTGAAGCTTTCTTT.

This clonotype was recorded a few times. The CDR3 nucleotides read TGTGCCACCATACCGACAGGGGCAAACACTGAAGCTTTCTTT. It codes for CATIPTGANTEAFF. The chain employs TRBV24-1 and TRBJ1-1; TRBD1 matches 8 bases. Per germline, CDR1 KGHDR and CDR2 SFDVKD. With 8 bases clipped from V and 2 bases from J, the junction kept 6 bases outside the gene matches. The CDR3 length is 14 residues.

Only a few counts were recorded for this clonotype. The chain carries TRBV30 and TRBJ1-6; a weak D match, TRBD1 (6 bases). V gave up 0 bases and J gave up 8 bases, with 14 bases separating them. Germline assignment: CDR1 GTSNPN and CDR2 SVGIG (reference sequence). The CDR3 runs 15 residues. The CDR3 bases are TGTGCCTGGAGTGTAAATGAACAGGGACATTCACCCCTCCACTTT. Residues: CAWSVNEQGHSPLHF.

In its sample, this clonotype is medium-sized. This sequence joins TRBV28 and TRBJ2-3; a weak D match, TRBD2 (5 bases). The V and J ends lost 10 bases and 1 base respectively, with 15 bases between them. The CDR3 is made up of 14 amino acids. The V gene's germline CDR1 is MDHEN and CDR2 SYDVKM. CDR3 nucleotide sequence: TGTGCCACCCCCGGGAACGAGGGCACAGATACGCAGTATTTT. Its protein product is CATPGNEGTDTQYF. Filled out from reference TRBV28 and TRBJ2-3, the complete variable domain reads DVKVTQSSRYLVKRTGEKVFLECVQDMDHENMFWYRQDPGLGLRLIYFSYDVKMKEKGDIPEGYSVSREKKERFSLILESASTNQTSMYLCATPGNEGTDTQYFGPGTRLTVL.

The J gene is TRBJ2-5, the V gene TRBV20-1, with TRBD1 identical over 7 bases. The length of the CDR3 is 11 residues. V trimming: 5 bases; J trimming: 4 bases; junction bases outside the gene matches: 1. The V gene's germline CDR1 is DFQATT and CDR2 SNEGSKA (reference sequence). The CDR3 loop is CSAHRGETQYF. The CDR3 DNA reads TGCAGTGCTCACAGGGGAGAGACCCAGTACTTC.

This chain uses TRBV28 with TRBJ1-2; the D is unclear. From germline, CDR1 is MDHEN and CDR2 SYDVKM. This CDR3 contains 10 residues. Trimming took off 8 bases at V and 7 bases at J, with 8 bases between the two ends. Here the CDR3 reads CASGETGYTF. For the CDR3, the DNA is TGTGCCAGCGGGGAAACTGGCTACACCTTC.

V and J are TRBV19 and TRBJ1-1, with TRBD1 matching over 12 bases. Germline CDR1 LNHDA, CDR2 SQIVND (reference sequence). Trimming took 6 bases from V and 4 from J; bases not matched to a gene: 12. The CDR3 has 17 residues. CDR3 DNA: TGTGCCAGTAGCCCCCGTTTGGGACAGGGGGCGCGCACTGAAGCTTTCTTT. It encodes CASSPRLGQGARTEAFF.

CDR3 nucleotides: TGTGCCAGCAGTTACTCTGGGACACGTCCACCCTATGGCTACACCTTC. The encoded protein is CASSYSGTRPPYGYTF. V and J are TRBV6-5 and TRBJ1-2; possible D gene TRBD1, 6 bases. Germline V CDR1 and CDR2: MNHEY, SVGAGI. CDR3 length equals 16 residues. Trimming removed 0 bases from V and 4 bases from J, with 15 bases in between.

V and J are TRBV5-1 and TRBJ2-1; 15 bases map to TRBD2. The CDR3 is 17 amino acids. V shed 0 bases, J shed 6 bases, and the junction held 4 bases outside the gene matches. Germline values: CDR1 SGHRS, CDR2 YFSETQ. The CDR3 nucleotides are TGCGCCAGCAGCTTGGGGGGACTAGCGGGAGGTTTCAATGAGCAGTTCTTC. Amino acid sequence: CASSLGGLAGGFNEQFF.